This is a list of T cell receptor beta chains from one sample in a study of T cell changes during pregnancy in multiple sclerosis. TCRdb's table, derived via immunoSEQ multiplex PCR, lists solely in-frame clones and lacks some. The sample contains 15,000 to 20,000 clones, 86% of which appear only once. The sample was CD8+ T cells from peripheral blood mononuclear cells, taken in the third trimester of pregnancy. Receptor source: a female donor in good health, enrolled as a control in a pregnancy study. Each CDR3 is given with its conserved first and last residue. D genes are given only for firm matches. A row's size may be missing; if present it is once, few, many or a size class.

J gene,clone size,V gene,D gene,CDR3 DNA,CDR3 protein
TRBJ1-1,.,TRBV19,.,TGTGCCAGTAGTCGGGGCACTGAAGCTTTCTTT,CASSRGTEAFF
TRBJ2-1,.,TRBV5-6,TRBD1,TGTGCCAGCAGCTTGGACAGGGGGCCGTACAATGAGCAGTTCTTC,CASSLDRGPYNEQFF
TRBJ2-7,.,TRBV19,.,TGTGCCAGTAGTATCCTTCTCGGTACTACCTACGAGCAGTACTTC,CASSILLGTTYEQYF
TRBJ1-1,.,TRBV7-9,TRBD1,TGTGCCAGCAGCCCGACAGGGGACACTGAAGCTTTCTTT,CASSPTGDTEAFF
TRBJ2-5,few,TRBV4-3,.,TGCGCCAGCAGCCCACGGGGCGGGGTCAGGGAGACCCAGTACTTC,CASSPRGGVRETQYF
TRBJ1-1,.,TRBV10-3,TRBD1,TGTGCCATCAGTTCGACAGGGGCGAACACTGAAGCTTTCTTT,CAISSTGANTEAFF
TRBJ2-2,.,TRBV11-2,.,TGTGCCAGCAGCTTAGGGACTCCGACCTTGAACACCGGGGAGCTGTTTTTT,CASSLGTPTLNTGELFF
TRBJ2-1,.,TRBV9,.,TGTGCCAGCAGCACAGGGGGGGGGCTCGGCTACAATGAGCAGTTCTTC,CASSTGGGLGYNEQFF
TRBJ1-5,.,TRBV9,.,TGTGCCAGCAGCCCTGCTGGGCAGTACAATCAGCCCCAGCATTTT,CASSPAGQYNQPQHF
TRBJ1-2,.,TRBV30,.,TGTGCCTGGAGTGGTGCCACAGGGTATACTGGCTACACCTTC,CAWSGATGYTGYTF
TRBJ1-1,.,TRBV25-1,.,TGTGCCAGCAGTGCTTTGAACACTGAAGCTTTCTTT,CASSALNTEAFF
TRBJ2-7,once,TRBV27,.,TGTGCCAGCAGTTTTGGGGGGGCGTCCTACGAGCAGTACTTC,CASSFGGASYEQYF
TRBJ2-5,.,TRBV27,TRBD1,TGTGCCAGCAGTCGGTTCAGGGGGACCCAAGAGACCCAGTACTTC,CASSRFRGTQETQYF
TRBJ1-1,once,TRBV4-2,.,TGTGCCAGCAGCCAAAGGGGGGAGGGTGAAGCTTTCTTT,CASSQRGEGEAFF